This is a list of T cell receptor beta chains from one sample in a study of blood T cell repertoires in COVID-19. Measured with immunoSEQ multiplex PCR; TCRdb has only the in-frame clones, and not every one. The sample shows around 170,000 clones, under 80% of them seen only once. Material for sequencing was peripheral blood. The receptor set was obtained from a woman aged 80 or over with acute or convalescent COVID-19. CDR3s leave out the opening cysteine and the closing phenylalanine or tryptophan.

j_gene,v_gene,CDR3aa
TRBJ2-1,TRBV19,ASRGLSYNEQF
TRBJ2-2,TRBV27,ATQGGLAGDTGELF
TRBJ1-3,TRBV10-3,AISDSNTIY
TRBJ1-1,TRBV4-1,ASSGVFSQGGTEAF
TRBJ1-4,TRBV5-1,ASSLGTANEKLF
TRBJ2-1,TRBV5-4,ASSLGGRSYNEQF
TRBJ2-7,TRBV27,ASSTAGGTRYEQY
TRBJ1-5,TRBV19,ASSIDLRSQH
TRBJ1-2,TRBV6-2/TRBV6-3,ASSYSSTGGYGYT
TRBJ1-1,TRBV27,ASGKGAGSMTEAF
TRBJ1-5,TRBV6-5,ASSYSADQPQH
TRBJ2-5,TRBV4-2,ASSQGLGQGQETQY
TRBJ2-1,TRBV28,ASNTGTPYNEQF
TRBJ2-5,TRBV30,AWEGTGRETQY
TRBJ2-1,TRBV7-2,ASSLRAPYNEQF
TRBJ2-7,TRBV5-1,ASSRWTGGYEQY